Here is one TCR beta chain with its context. Its antigen is not known. This sample is drawn from a study of cytomegalovirus exposure and HLA in healthy donors. Looking at the study overall: Most donors, less than 85% of around 400 genotyped, fell in the Caucasian-associated ancestry cluster. General study findings and limits: Immune exposure data for these donors was limited to CMV serostatus. Some segments of the V type, notably TRBV6-2 and TRBV6-3, were excluded as indistinguishable. Further analysis, carried out later, found HLA-associated TCR beta chains more clonally expanded than equally common other chains.

Both 60 Vbeta primers and 13 Jbeta primers went into the PCR. The data were produced by immunoSEQ multiplex PCR, yet TCRdb's version contains in-frame clones alone and is incomplete. The repertoire holds some 170,000 clones, around 86% seen once, with 0.96% in the top ten. CDR3 length: 18 amino acids. V shed 4 bases and J 4 bases; nucleotides not matched to a gene: 9. CDR1 and CDR2 from the germline V gene are SGHRS and YFSETQ. The V call is TRBV5-1, the J call TRBJ2-2; 14 nucleotides align to TRBD2. Source material: PBMCs. This TCR derives from a girl aged 2-10 years in good health and CMV-seropositive. The CDR3 coding sequence is TGCGCCAGCAGCCTCCGAGGACTAGCGGGAGGTAGCACCGGGGAGCTGTTTTTT. Translation: CASSLRGLAGGSTGELFF.